Listed here is a single TCR beta chain. The data were taken from a study of blood T cell repertoires in COVID-19. About the research overall: The study drew acute and convalescent COVID-19 samples from the United States, Italy and Spain. Sources were T cells, B-cell-depleted T cells, or PBMCs; the material itself was cDNA or gDNA.

Germline V gives CDR1 LGHDT, CDR2 YNNKEL (reference sequence). The CDR3 contains 16 residues. Trimming took off 0 bases at V and 0 bases at J, with 9 bases between the two ends. Assay: immunoSEQ multiplex PCR; the TCRdb copy retains only in-frame clones and omits some. The sample has 220,000 or so clones, roughly four fifths seen once. Enrolled through a virtual design, the participants were between roughly 18 and 90 years of age and came from about two dozen US areas. Cohorts were based on clinical histories the participants reported. The specimen was PBMCs or T cells enriched from blood (not recorded which). The rearrangement uses TRBV3-1 (or the pseudogene TRBV3-2) and TRBJ1-3; D ambiguous. This TCR came from a woman aged 40 to 50 with acute COVID-19. The CDR3 coding sequence is TGTGCCAGCAGCCAAGATCGGAGAGGCTCTGGAAACACCATATATTTT. This gives the protein CASSQDRRGSGNTIYF.